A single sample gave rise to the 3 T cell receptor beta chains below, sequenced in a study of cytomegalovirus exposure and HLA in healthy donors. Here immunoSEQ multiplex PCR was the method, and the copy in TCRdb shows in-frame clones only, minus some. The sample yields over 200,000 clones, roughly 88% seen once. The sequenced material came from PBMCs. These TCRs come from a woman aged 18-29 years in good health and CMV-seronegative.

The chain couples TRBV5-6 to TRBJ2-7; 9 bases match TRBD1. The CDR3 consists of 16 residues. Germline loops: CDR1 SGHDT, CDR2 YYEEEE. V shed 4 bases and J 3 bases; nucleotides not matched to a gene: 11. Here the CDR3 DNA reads TGTGCCAGCAGCCAACCCGGACAGGGGCGGTACTACGAGCAGTACTTC. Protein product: CASSQPGQGRYYEQYF.

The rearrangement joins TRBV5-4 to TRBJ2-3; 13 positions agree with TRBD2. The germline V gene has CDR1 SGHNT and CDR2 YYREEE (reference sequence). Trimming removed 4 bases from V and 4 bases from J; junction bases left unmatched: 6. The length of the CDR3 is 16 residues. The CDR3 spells CASSTGTSGMSDTQYF. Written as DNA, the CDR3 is TGTGCCAGCAGCACAGGGACTAGCGGGATGTCAGATACGCAGTATTTT.

The CDR3 loop is CASRLAGQGGPLAEAFF. CDR3 DNA sequence: TGTGCCAGCAGGCTAGCGGGACAGGGGGGCCCCTTAGCTGAAGCTTTCTTT. V and J are TRBV13 and TRBJ1-1; 11 bases line up with TRBD1. V lost 6 bases and J lost 6; bases outside the gene matches: 15. CDR1 is PRHDT and CDR2 is FYEKMQ in the germline V gene (reference sequence). The CDR3 runs 17 residues. Complete variable domain (other parts from reference TRBV13 and TRBJ1-1): AAGVIQSPRHLIKEKRETATLKCYPIPRHDTVYWYQQGPGQDPQFLISFYEKMQSDKGSIPDRFSAQQFSDYHSELNMSSLELGDSALYFCASRLAGQGGPLAEAFFGQGTRLTVV.